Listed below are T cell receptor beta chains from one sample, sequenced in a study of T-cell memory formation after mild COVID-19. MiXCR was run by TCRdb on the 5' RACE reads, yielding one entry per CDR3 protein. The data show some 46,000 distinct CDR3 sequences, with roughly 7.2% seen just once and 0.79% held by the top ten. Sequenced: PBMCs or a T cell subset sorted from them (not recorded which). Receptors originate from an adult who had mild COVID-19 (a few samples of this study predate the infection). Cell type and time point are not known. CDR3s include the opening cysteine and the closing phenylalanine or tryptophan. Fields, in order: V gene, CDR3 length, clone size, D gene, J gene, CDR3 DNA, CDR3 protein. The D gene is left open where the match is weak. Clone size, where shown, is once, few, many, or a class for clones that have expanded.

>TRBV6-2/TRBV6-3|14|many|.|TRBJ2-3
TGTGCCAGCAGTTACTCGGCTAGCCCAGATACGCAGTATTTT
CASSYSASPDTQYF
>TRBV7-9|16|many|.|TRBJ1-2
TGTGCCAGCAGCTCTAGTGGGGTTGAGGCTAACTATGGCTACACCTTC
CASSSSGVEANYGYTF
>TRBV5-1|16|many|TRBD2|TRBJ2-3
TGCGCCAGCAGCCCCAGACTAGCGGGAGTTGCAGATACGCAGTATTTT
CASSPRLAGVADTQYF
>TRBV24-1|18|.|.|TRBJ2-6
TGTGCCACCAGTGACCTACAGGGTGGTGCTTCTGGGGCCAACGTCCTGACTTTC
CATSDLQGGASGANVLTF
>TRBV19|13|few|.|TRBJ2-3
TGTGCCAGTGCTCCAGCGGGCACAGATACGCAGTATTTT
CASAPAGTDTQYF
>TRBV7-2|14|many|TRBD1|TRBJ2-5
TGTGCCAGCAGCTTGGCCCAGGGGGCGGAGACCCAGTACTTC
CASSLAQGAETQYF
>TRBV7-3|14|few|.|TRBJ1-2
TGTGCCAGCAGCCCGGACAGCAACTCCTATGGCTACACCTTC
CASSPDSNSYGYTF
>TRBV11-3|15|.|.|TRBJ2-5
TGTGCCAGCAGCTTAGATGGTACTAGCCGCCAGACCCAGTACTTC
CASSLDGTSRQTQYF
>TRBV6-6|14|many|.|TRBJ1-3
TGTGCCAGCAGGAGGGGAGACAGTGGAAACACCATATATTTT
CASRRGDSGNTIYF
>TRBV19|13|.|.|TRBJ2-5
TGTGCCAGTAGTATGGGCAGGGAAGAGACCCAGTACTTC
CASSMGREETQYF
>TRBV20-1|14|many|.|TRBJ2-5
TGCAGTGCTAGTTGGGGAACAGGAGAAGAGACCCAGTACTTC
CSASWGTGEETQYF